Sequencing of this T cell receptor beta chain was carried out in a study of T cell responses to AZD1222 COVID-19 vaccine. Study-wide results and caveats: After two AZD1222 doses, spike-specific TCR breadth and depth rose versus day 0. There were vaccine-associated CD4 TCRs across spike, dominant at 160-218 and 743-854. Sampling captured repertoires only after the peak T cell response. Mostly white British, mostly female donors; authors suggested clonal diversity may be underestimated.

The germline CDR1 and CDR2 sequences are MNHEY and SVGAGI. The CDR3 has 13 amino acids. V dropped 0 bases and J dropped 0 bases, with 2 bases sitting between them. Remarks on this clone: Its cognate antigen is unknown.

TCRdb's copy holds only in-frame clones and misses some; the assay was immunoSEQ multiplex PCR. The sample lists under 150,000 clones, roughly nine tenths occurring once. This chain joins TRBV6-5 and TRBJ1-1; D not resolved. The receptor comes from an adult in good health. The specimen comprised peripheral blood, sampled on day 0 of AZD1222 vaccination. The CDR3 region is CASSYSVNTEAFF. In DNA form, the CDR3 reads TGTGCCAGCAGTTACTCCGTGAACACTGAAGCTTTCTTT.